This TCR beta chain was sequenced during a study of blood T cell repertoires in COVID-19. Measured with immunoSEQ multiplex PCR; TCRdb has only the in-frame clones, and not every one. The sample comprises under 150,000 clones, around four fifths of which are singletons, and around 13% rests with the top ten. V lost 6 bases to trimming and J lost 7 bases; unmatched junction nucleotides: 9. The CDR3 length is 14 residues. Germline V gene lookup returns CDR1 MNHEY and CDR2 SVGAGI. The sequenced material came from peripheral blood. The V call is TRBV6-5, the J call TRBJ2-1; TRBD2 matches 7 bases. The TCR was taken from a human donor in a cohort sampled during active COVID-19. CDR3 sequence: CASSESGVVNEQFF. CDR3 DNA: TGTGCCAGCAGCGAGAGCGGGGTCGTAAATGAGCAGTTCTTC.